Listed here are 14 T cell receptor beta chains from one sample, sequenced in a study of T-cell memory formation after mild COVID-19. MiXCR, applied by TCRdb to the 5' RACE reads, yields one record per CDR3 protein. In the table there are approximately 200,000 distinct CDR3 sequences, 16% of which are singletons. The specimen sequenced was PBMCs or a T cell subset sorted from them (not recorded which). The receptors were gathered from an adult woman who had mild COVID-19 (a few samples of this study predate the infection). Cell type and time point are not known.

This clonotype was seen a few times. The chain combines TRBV5-1 with TRBJ2-7, with 8 bases aligning to TRBD1. J gave up 13 bases and V 2 bases, and 11 bases lay outside the gene matches. This CDR3 has 13 residues. In germline, CDR1 is SGHRS, CDR2 YFSETQ. CDR3 protein: CASSLPTGERLYF. Written as DNA, the CDR3 is TGCGCCAGCAGCTTACCGACAGGGGAACGTCTATACTTC.

This clonotype was detected a few times. The chain links TRBV9 to TRBJ2-7, with 7 bases that match TRBD2. V gave up 4 bases and J gave up 7 bases; unmatched junction bases: 14. The CDR3 spans 15 residues. CDR1 and CDR2 from the germline V gene are SGDLS and YYNGEE. DNA of the CDR3: TGTGCCAGCAGCCCCCAGCTAGCGGTCTCCAGGGAGCAGTACTTC. Residues: CASSPQLAVSREQYF.

This clonotype has more than one count but fewer than ten. The chain recombines TRBV6-5 with TRBJ1-1; no clear D gene. The CDR3 length is 17 residues. V lost 0 bases, J lost 1 base, and 15 bases lay in between. The germline V gene encodes CDR1 MNHEY and CDR2 SVGAGI. The CDR3 nucleotides read TGTGCCAGCAGTTACTCGAGGTTTGAGGAGGCGAACACTGAAGCTTTCTTT. It translates to CASSYSRFEEANTEAFF.

The rearrangement links TRBV7-6 to TRBJ2-3, with D uncertain. V was clipped by 0 bases and J by 7 bases, with 11 bases between them. The CDR3 runs to 14 residues. Germline V lookup: CDR1 SGHVS, CDR2 FNYEAQ. CDR3 region: CASSLAQRVHTQYF. CDR3 DNA: TGTGCCAGCAGCTTAGCCCAGCGAGTTCATACGCAGTATTTT.

A few counts support this clonotype. The chain carries TRBV12-3 or TRBV12-4 and TRBJ2-2, with TRBD2 matching 10 bases. V trimming: 6 bases; J trimming: 4 bases; junction bases outside the gene matches: 11. The CDR3 is made up of 17 amino acids. The CDR3 bases are TGTGCCAGCAGCCTGGATCGAGCGGGAGGGAGCACCGGGGAGCTGTTTTTT. Its protein product is CASSLDRAGGSTGELFF.

This clonotype appeared a few times. The rearrangement joins TRBV6-2 or TRBV6-3 to TRBJ2-1, with TRBD1 matching over 9 bases. The CDR3 is 16 residues long. Germline V CDR1 and CDR2: MNHEY, SVGEGT. The ends lost 5 bases at V and 5 bases at J; junction bases unmatched: 10. The chain's CDR3 is CASSPLRDRVDNEQFF. CDR3 nucleotides: TGTGCCAGCAGTCCCCTCCGGGACAGGGTGGACAATGAGCAGTTCTTC.

The chain couples TRBV12-3 or TRBV12-4 to TRBJ2-2; tentatively, D is TRBD1 (6 bases). Trimming pared 3 bases from V and 6 bases from J, leaving 14 bases between. CDR3 length: 15 amino acids. CDR3 coding DNA: TGTGCCAGCAGTTTTAGGGGGTCGTGGGCCGGGGAGCTGTTTTTT. It translates to CASSFRGSWAGELFF.

A few counts support this clonotype. The CDR3: CASSSGTSGGGDTQYF. CDR3 nucleotides: TGCGCCAGCAGCAGCGGGACTAGCGGGGGCGGAGATACGCAGTATTTT. This chain joins TRBV5-1 and TRBJ2-3; 14 bases are a match to TRBD2. Germline lookup yields CDR1 SGHRS and CDR2 YFSETQ. The CDR3 sequence is 16 residues long. The J segment lost 5 bases and the V segment lost 4 bases, leaving 6 bases of the junction unmatched.

The chain joins TRBV5-1 to TRBJ2-1; D may be TRBD1 or TRBD2 (6 bases each). V was cut by 0 bases and J by 3 bases, with 19 bases left in between. The germline V gene has CDR1 SGHRS and CDR2 YFSETQ. The CDR3 consists of 18 residues. The CDR3 is CASSLARGQSGDYNEQFF. The CDR3 region has the DNA TGCGCCAGCAGCTTGGCCCGGGGGCAGTCGGGGGACTACAATGAGCAGTTCTTC.

This clonotype was seen more than once but under ten times. V is TRBV11-1 and J is TRBJ2-1; no clear D. V lost 2 bases and J 9 bases, leaving 8 bases between the germline ends. Germline CDR1 and CDR2: SGHAT and FQDESV (reference sequence). CDR3 length: 12 amino acids. The CDR3 reads CASSLSHGEQFF. As DNA, the CDR3 is TGTGCCAGCAGCTTATCCCATGGTGAGCAGTTCTTC.

In its sample, this clonotype was seen a few times. The chain uses TRBV4-2 and TRBJ2-7; 9 bases map to TRBD2. The V and J ends lost 5 bases and 5 bases, in that order; junction bases with no gene match: 4. Per the germline V gene, CDR1 is LGHNA and CDR2 is YNFKEQ. This CDR3 has 13 amino acids. The CDR3 spells CASSYLAGDEQYF. The CDR3 DNA reads as TGTGCCAGCAGCTATTTAGCGGGAGACGAGCAGTACTTC.

V is TRBV20-1 and J is TRBJ2-5; weak D call: TRBD1 (5 bases). The CDR3 length is 12 residues. CDR1 and CDR2 from the germline V gene are DFQATT and SNEGSKA (reference sequence). V dropped 1 base and J dropped 7 bases, with 10 bases sitting between them. CDR3 nucleotide sequence: TGCAGTGCTAGAGGCAGGGCCGGGACCCAGTACTTC. The encoded protein is CSARGRAGTQYF.

V usage is TRBV5-1 and J usage is TRBJ1-4; D is uncertain. The CDR3 loop spans 15 amino acids. CDR1 is SGHRS, CDR2 YFSETQ, per germline. V lost 3 bases, J lost 0 bases, and 9 bases lay in between. The CDR3: CASSSDGATNEKLFF. The CDR3 DNA sequence: TGCGCCAGCAGCTCGGATGGGGCAACTAATGAAAAACTGTTTTTT.

This clonotype was observed a handful of times. The J gene is TRBJ1-1, the V gene TRBV5-1, with a possible D match to TRBD1 (6 bases). CDR3 length: 19 residues. Trimming pared 7 bases from V and 0 bases from J, leaving 28 bases between. The germline CDR1 and CDR2 sequences are SGHRS and YFSETQ. CDR3 residues: CASAFRYLRQGRLNTEAFF. CDR3 coding DNA: TGCGCCAGCGCATTCAGGTATCTACGCCAGGGGAGGTTGAACACTGAAGCTTTCTTT.